This T cell receptor (beta chain) came from a study of T cell responses to AZD1222 COVID-19 vaccine. Study as a whole: Second doses that came at about 4 or about 12 weeks were put together.

The method was immunoSEQ multiplex PCR; TCRdb's version includes in-frame clones alone and lacks a portion of them. Here the sample spans 150,000 to 200,000 clones, 85% to 95% being singletons. The receptor was isolated from an adult in good health. The source material was peripheral blood, sampled on day 0 of AZD1222 vaccination.

CDR3: CASSSSGSYGYTF. The CDR3 DNA reads TGTGCCAGCAGTTCCTCGGGGAGCTATGGCTACACCTTC. The rearrangement uses TRBV28 and TRBJ1-2; D gene ambiguous. Germline V gives CDR1 MDHEN, CDR2 SYDVKM. There are 13 residues in the CDR3. V lost 4 bases, J lost 4 bases, and 10 bases lay in between.